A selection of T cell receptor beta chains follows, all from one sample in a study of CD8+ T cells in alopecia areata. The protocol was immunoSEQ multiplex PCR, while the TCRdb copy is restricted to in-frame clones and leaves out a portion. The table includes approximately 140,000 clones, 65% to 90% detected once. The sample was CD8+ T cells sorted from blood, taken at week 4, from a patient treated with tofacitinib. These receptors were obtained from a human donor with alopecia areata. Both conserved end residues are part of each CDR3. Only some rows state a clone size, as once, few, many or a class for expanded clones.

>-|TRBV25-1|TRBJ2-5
CASSEFGMVAEEGETQYF
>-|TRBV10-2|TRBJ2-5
CASSWQPQETQYF
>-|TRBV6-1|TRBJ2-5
CASSEIAGGQETQYF
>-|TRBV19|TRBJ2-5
CASSIGDGPQETQYF
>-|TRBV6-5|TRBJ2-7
CASSYGRGGSYEQYF
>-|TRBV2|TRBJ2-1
CASRTLEGGGLYNEQFF
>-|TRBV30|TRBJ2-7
CAWSAGLRYEQYF
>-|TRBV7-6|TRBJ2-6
CASSRWAGTSGANVLTF
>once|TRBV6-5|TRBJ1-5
CASSYGVGGNQPQHF
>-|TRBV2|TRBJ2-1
CASRAIAGQGAGYEQFF
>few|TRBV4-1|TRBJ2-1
CASSQAEILAHEQFF
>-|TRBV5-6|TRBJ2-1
CASSWERSPHEQFF
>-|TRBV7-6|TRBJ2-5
CASSSDVLETQYF
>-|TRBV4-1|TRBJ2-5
CASSQGANHQETQYF
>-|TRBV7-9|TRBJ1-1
CASSTSSGGQGTEAFF
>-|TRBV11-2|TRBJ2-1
CASSPSTPDIYNEQFF
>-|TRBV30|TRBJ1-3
CAWSKVPRDTIYF
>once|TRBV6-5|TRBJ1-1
CASSYGTNTEAFF